The 8 T cell receptor beta chains listed next were all sequenced from one sample in a study of Graves' ophthalmopathy and Graves' hyperthyroidism. Beta-chain TCR CDR3 regions were amplified from RNA transcripts. HTBI primers were used in a first-round RT-PCR, which preceded a second-round multiplex PCR. MiXCR, applied by TCRdb to the multiplex PCR reads, yields one record per CDR3 protein. The repertoire holds 600,000 to 950,000 distinct CDR3 sequences, with roughly 41% as singletons. Sequencing input: peripheral blood. The receptor source for this set is an adult man with Graves' ophthalmopathy.

This chain's CDR3 is CASSFRATYGYTF. CDR3 DNA sequence: TGTGCCAGCAGTTTTAGAGCCACCTATGGCTACACCTTC. The rearrangement links TRBV12-3 or TRBV12-4 to TRBJ1-2; no reliable D call. The CDR3 has 13 amino acids. The ends were cut back, 3 bases at V and 4 bases at J, with 9 bases in the middle.

V and J are TRBV7-9 and TRBJ2-7, with a possible D match to TRBD1 (6 bases). V was shortened by 4 bases and J by 0 bases, with 10 bases between the two germline ends. Per the germline V gene, CDR1 is SEHNR and CDR2 is FQNEAQ (reference sequence). There are 14 residues in the CDR3. For the CDR3, the DNA is TGTGCCAGCAGCTGGAGCAGGGGCTCCTACGAGCAGTACTTC. Its protein is CASSWSRGSYEQYF.

The rearrangement joins TRBV4-2 to TRBJ1-6; no clear D. The germline V gene has CDR1 LGHNA and CDR2 YNFKEQ. The ends were cut back, 0 bases at V and 13 bases at J, with 13 bases in the middle. This CDR3 spans 14 amino acids. CDR3 sequence reads: CASSQDLGQSPLHF. CDR3 DNA: TGTGCCAGCAGCCAAGATTTGGGTCAATCGCCCCTCCACTTT.

This clonotype was picked up many times. V gene TRBV29-1 combines with J gene TRBJ1-5, with 8 bases lining up with TRBD1. Germline V lookup: CDR1 SQVTM, CDR2 ANQGSEA. Trimming cost V 7 bases and J 5 bases; bases outside gene matches: 7. CDR3 length: 13 residues. DNA for the CDR3: TGCAGCGCTAAGACAGGGGTTGATCAGCCCCAGCATTTT. It is translated as CSAKTGVDQPQHF.

This clonotype was counted between two and nine times. The chain joins TRBV6-1 to TRBJ1-2; D is unresolved. This CDR3 contains 13 residues. Germline-derived CDR1 and CDR2 are MNHNS and SASEGT. V was shortened by 0 bases and J by 5 bases, with 7 bases between the two germline ends. Here the CDR3 DNA reads TGTGCCAGCAGTGAAGCGACTGGGTATGGCTACACCTTC. It translates to CASSEATGYGYTF.

In this sample, this clonotype turned up many times. J is TRBJ1-6 and V is TRBV5-5; possible D gene TRBD1, 6 bases. From germline, CDR1 is SGHKS and CDR2 YYEKEE (reference sequence). The CDR3 loop spans 14 amino acids. Trimming cost V 4 bases and J 7 bases, with 12 bases left between them. CDR3 bases: TGTGCCAGCAGCGTGGACAGAGGGAATTCACCCCTCCACTTT. It encodes CASSVDRGNSPLHF.

There are a few counts of this clonotype. In DNA, the CDR3 is TGCAGTGCCCAGGACTTGACGGGGAGAGGGCTCTACGAGCAGTACTTC. Translating gives CSAQDLTGRGLYEQYF. The rearrangement uses TRBV20-1 and TRBJ2-7, with a weak D call TRBD2 (5 bases). The germline gives CDR1 DFQATT, CDR2 SNEGSKA (reference sequence). This CDR3 spans 16 amino acids. The ends were cut back, 6 bases at V and 3 bases at J, with 24 bases in the middle.

The chain joins TRBV7-9 to TRBJ1-6; 9 nucleotides align to TRBD1. The germline V gene has CDR1 SEHNR and CDR2 FQNEAQ (reference sequence). The CDR3 has 18 amino acids. J gave up 6 bases and V 6 bases, and 15 bases lay outside the gene matches. The CDR3 here is CASSYSTQGAVTNSPLHF. DNA of the CDR3: TGTGCCAGCAGTTACTCGACACAGGGGGCCGTCACTAATTCACCCCTCCACTTT.